This TCR beta chain was captured in a study of cytomegalovirus exposure and HLA in healthy donors. Study observations and caveats: Generally TCR sequences proved uncommon, though certain public TCRs appeared in numerous donors.

Germline assignment: CDR1 SGHAT and CDR2 FQNNGV. Trimming removed 5 bases at V and 9 bases at J, with 22 bases between. The CDR3 is 16 residues long. Generated by immunoSEQ multiplex PCR, the TCRdb table keeps only in-frame clones and is missing some. This table holds approximately 150,000 clones, 85% to 90% found once. The donors were part of the validation cohort, which consisted of about 130 subjects and was separate from the first cohort of 666 subjects. As for this clone: Its antigen is unidentified.

This receptor was obtained from a woman under 30 in good health and CMV-seropositive. The chain joins TRBV11-2 to TRBJ1-4; no firm D call. Sequencing was done on a sample of PBMCs. CDR3 residues: CASSLLMSGALQKLFF. The CDR3 coding sequence is TGTGCCAGCAGCCTCCTTATGTCCGGAGCCCTCCAAAAACTGTTTTTT.